This TCR beta chain is drawn from a study of blood T cells in healthy people across ages (dated by TCRdb to between 2015 and 2016). With regard to the full study: Template switching captured roughly one uniquely barcoded TCR beta cDNA molecule per two T cells in model experiments. The study measured age-related changes in TCR beta repertoire diversity using deep sequencing normalized with unique cDNA molecular identifiers. To avoid experimental bias, donors of different ages were randomly spread across the sequencing lanes. Four age groups were formed from the donors: young (average 16 years), middle-aged (around 39), aged (62) and long-lived (around 82). The study analyzed two additional independent replicas of 1 million unique cDNA reads from the same blood draw for two donors, one aged 18 to 30 and one aged 80 or older.

Study-wide findings and limitations: Donor CMV infection status was unknown, potentially confounding age-related changes in expanded clonotypes. Bulk unsorted PBMC profiling prevented conclusive comparison of naive and antigen-experienced compartments. Compared with the aged group, more naive CD4+ T cells, fewer expanded clones and increased TCR diversity were shown by the long-lived group, suggesting age selection. There was a strong correlation between observed TCR beta diversity and the percentage of naive T cells measured by flow cytometry. Observed TCR beta diversity per million T cells fell roughly linearly with age, and a significant reduction was already apparent by age roughly 40. Total diversity estimates from one million sequenced T cells were considered lower bounds and underestimates.

Donors were around 37 systemically healthy Caucasian individuals from Russia aged 6 to 90 years. Approximately 10 milliliters of peripheral blood were collected from each donor into EDTA-treated Vacutainer tubes. PBMCs were isolated by Ficoll-Paque density-gradient centrifugation, with at least 6.5 million obtained per sample. Total RNA was extracted from PBMCs with Trizol reagent, with at least 5.5 micrograms obtained per sample. The percentages of naive CD45RAhigh/CD27high T cells were determined by flow cytometry on a PBMC aliquot from every donor. This clonotype was counted a few times. Its antigen is still unknown. No base quality values were provided; no much bigger clone lies one nucleotide off. Libraries were prepared through 5' RACE. Sequencing was carried out with an Illumina HiSeq 2500. A second PCR of about 7 to 12 cycles was run with a J-beta primer mix and a sample-barcoded 5' primer. A unique molecular identifier was introduced onto each TCR beta cDNA molecule by a template-switch 5' adaptor carrying 12 random nucleotides. Each sample yielded at least 2.5 million CDR3-containing paired-end reads. All of the RNA was converted into first-strand cDNA using the Mint cDNA synthesis kit, with a TRBC-specific oligonucleotide serving as the primer. Following uracil-DNA glycosylase treatment, all cDNA underwent a first 18-cycle PCR with the universal primers M1SS and BC2_uni_R. The authors' analysis ran thus. For normalization, 1 million high-quality reads were randomly selected from each sample, with every read carrying a distinct molecular identifier. Reads sharing molecular identifiers were discarded rather than binned into consensus sequences. MiTCR, set to a Q25 quality threshold and the strictest error-elimination algorithm, was used for CDR3 identification, clonotype clustering and error correction. A nonparametric unseen species model with Euler transformation was used to estimate a lower bound on total TCR beta diversity. In-frame beta chains were kept once TCRdb had trimmed the public reads at Q25 with fastp and called clones with MiXCR. CDR3 protein sequences are deduplicated, and each keeps its most common genes and DNA. These V and J calls are TCRdb output, not the study's own analysis. This sample has 700,000 or so distinct CDR3 sequences in its table, and approximately 22% of those were observed once. Of the sample, about 22% falls within the top ten clones.

Clipping removes 6 bases from V and 4 bases from J, with 3 as the unmatched junction base count. Its CDR3 holds 13 amino acids, cysteine through phenylalanine. CDR3 DNA is the only sequence kept; it has 39 bases, read in frame from the first base. Per the germline V gene (reference sequence), LNHDA is the CDR1 and SQIVND is the CDR2. The TCR originated in a man aged 65-85 years in good health. The V and J genes are TRBV19 and TRBJ2-5, with 9 bases in between that match TRBD2. Sequencing was performed on blood. CDR3 protein: CASRELAGETQYF. The DNA reads TGTGCCAGTAGGGAACTAGCGGGAGAGACCCAGTACTTC.